This T cell receptor (beta chain) was obtained from a study of blood T cell repertoires in COVID-19. Study-wide background: Collection of acute and convalescent COVID-19 samples took place in the United States, Italy and Spain. PBMCs, B-cell-depleted T cells, or T cells provided the cDNA or gDNA that made up the material.

This clone was seen only a few times. The V end was cut by 7 bases, the J end by 1 base, with 16 bases between. This CDR3 has 15 amino acids. CDR1 is MNHEY and CDR2 is SVGAGI in the germline V gene. Generated by immunoSEQ multiplex PCR, the TCRdb table keeps only in-frame clones and is missing some. The sample yields 140,000 or so clones, around nine tenths seen once. This chain links TRBV6-5 with TRBJ1-1; no definite D call. The sequence was collected from a human donor in a cohort sampled during active COVID-19. The sequenced material came from peripheral blood. The CDR3 DNA reads as TGTGCCAGCACTGTGTTACCGGGAGAGAACACTGAAGCTTTCTTT. Translation gives CASTVLPGENTEAFF.